This T cell receptor beta chain came from a study of blood T cells in healthy people across ages. Whole-study findings and limits: With age, beta diversity per million T cells declined roughly linearly, significantly by approximately 41.

Researchers report isolating at least 7 million PBMCs per sample. This CDR3 contains 15 residues. V lost 5 bases to trimming and J lost 6 bases, with 17 bases between them. Germline V CDR1 and CDR2: SGHRS, YFSETQ. This clonotype was detected a few times. Its antigen is unknown. Then a second PCR, running about 6 to 12 cycles, was carried out with a sample-barcoded 5' primer and a J-beta primer mix. Each sample provided no less than 3 million CDR3-containing paired-end reads. A single record per CDR3 protein comes from TCRdb applying MiXCR to the 5' RACE reads. Here the sample spans approximately 1,700,000 distinct CDR3 sequences, about two fifths being singletons.

Sequencing was performed on blood. The V call is TRBV5-1, the J call TRBJ1-4; a possible D gene is TRBD1 (5 bases). The sequence came from a human donor in good health. CDR3: CASRKTDSGHEKLFF. As DNA, the CDR3 is TGCGCCAGCAGAAAAACTGACAGCGGTCATGAAAAACTGTTTTTT. Using reference TRBV5-1 and TRBJ1-4 for the parts outside the CDR3, the full variable domain is KAGVTQTPRYLIKTRGQQVTLSCSPISGHRSVSWYQQTPGQGLQFLFEYFSETQRNKGNFPGRFSGRQFSNSRSEMNVSTLELGDSALYLCASRKTDSGHEKLFFGSGTQLSVL.